A selection of T cell receptor delta chains follows, all from one sample in a study of Vδ1+ human thymocytes. TCRdb reanalysed the multiplex PCR reads via CATT. Here the sample spans about 75,000 delta-chain clones, around 35% being singletons. Sequenced material: Vdelta1+ gamma-delta thymocytes from the thymus. These TCRs come from a boy under three years old who had congenital heart surgery. CDR3s include the opening cysteine and the closing phenylalanine or tryptophan. Each record gives: J gene, clone size, D gene, V gene, CDR3 protein, CDR3 DNA. D genes are given only for firm matches. Clone size appears in some rows only: once, few, many, or a class for an expanded clone.

TRDJ1 - - TRDV1 CALGKGFPSPGKLIF TGTGCTCTTGGGAAAGGGTTTCCTTCTCCGGGTAAACTCATCTTT
TRDJ1 few TRDD3 TRDV1 CALGEKRWIGKLGDSYTDKLIF TGTGCTCTTGGGGAAAAAAGGTGGATCGGAAAACTGGGGGACTCGTACACCGATAAACTCATCTTT
TRDJ1 - TRDD3 TRDV1 CALGERRCGIRRTDKLIF TGTGCTCTTGGGGAAAGGAGGTGTGGGATACGCCGCACCGATAAACTCATCTTT
TRDJ1 few TRDD3 TRDV1 CALGAPGLPDDWGIRPDKLIF TGTGCTCTTGGGGCCCCGGGCCTACCGGACGACTGGGGGATACGCCCCGATAAACTCATCTTT
TRDJ1 - - TRDV1 CALGEQRAMYDKLIF TGTGCTCTTGGGGAGCAACGAGCCATGTACGATAAACTCATCTTT
TRDJ2 few TRDD3 TRDV2 CACDTFSTGGSLFQLFF TGTGCCTGTGACACGTTTTCGACTGGGGGATCCCTATTTCAACTCTTCTTT
TRDJ3 few TRDD3 TRDV2 CACDTSWGILGSWDTRQMFF TGTGCCTGTGACACTTCATGGGGGATACTCGGCTCCTGGGACACCCGACAGATGTTTTTC
TRDJ1 - - TRDV1 CALGENSFLRTAGLGADFNTDKLIF TGTGCTCTTGGGGAAAACTCATTCCTACGTACCGCCGGACTGGGGGCTGACTTTAACACCGATAAACTCATCTTT
TRDJ1 few TRDD3 TRDV1 CALGVAFVLGDPPDKLIF TGTGCTCTTGGGGTCGCTTTCGTACTGGGGGATCCTCCCGATAAACTCATCTTT
TRDJ1 - - TRAV29/DV5 CAASADVYTDKLIF TGTGCAGCAAGCGCGGACGTGTACACCGATAAACTCATCTTT
TRDJ1 - - TRDV1 CALGEPRSGVPAVGYTDKLIF TGTGCTCTTGGGGAGCCCCGCTCGGGGGTTCCCGCGGTGGGGTACACCGATAAACTCATCTTT
TRDJ1 few TRDD3 TRDV1 CALGELAFGDTFQFFADKLIF TGTGCTCTTGGGGAACTTGCCTTCGGGGATACGTTTCAGTTTTTCGCCGATAAACTCATCTTT
TRDJ1 few - TRDV1 CALGDRHFRGATDKLIF TGTGCTCTTGGGGACCGACATTTCCGGGGGGCCACCGATAAACTCATCTTT
TRDJ1 - TRDD3 TRDV1 CALGELPAFPTWGILGDKLIF TGTGCTCTCGGGGAACTCCCGGCCTTCCCAACCTGGGGGATATTGGGCGATAAACTCATCTTT
TRDJ1 - TRDD3 TRDV1 CALGARLPPGGSKTDKLIF TGTGCTCTTGGGGCCCGCCTTCCTCCTGGGGGATCAAAGACCGATAAACTCATCTTT
TRDJ1 - TRDD3 TRDV1 CALGELGPTRGIAYTDKLIF TGTGCTCTTGGGGAACTAGGGCCTACCAGGGGGATAGCGTACACCGATAAACTCATCTTT
TRDJ2 - - TRDV1 CALGERNIRDPRLTAQLFF TGTGCTCTTGGGGAACGTAACATACGGGATCCGCGGTTGACAGCACAACTCTTCTTT
TRDJ1 - TRDD3 TRDV1 CALGDPPGWGIRHTNKLIF TGTGCTCTTGGGGATCCCCCTGGCTGGGGGATACGGCACACGAATAAACTCATCTTT
TRDJ1 few TRDD3 TRDV1 CALLDLGRLGDTTLYTDKLIF TGTGCTCTCTTAGACCTCGGCCGACTGGGGGACACAACCCTATACACCGATAAACTCATCTTT
TRDJ1 - - TRDV2 CACAFPGATLLYTDKLIF TGTGCCTGTGCCTTTCCGGGGGCGACCTTGTTGTACACCGATAAACTCATCTTT
TRDJ1 - - TRDV1 CALGVPPVADKLIF TGTGCTCTTGGGGTTCCCCCTGTCGCCGATAAACTCATCTTT
TRDJ1 - - TRDV1 CALGELYPKIQDTDKLIF TGTGCTCTTGGGGAACTCTACCCCAAGATTCAGGACACCGATAAACTCATCTTT
TRDJ1 few - TRDV1 CALGEGVRLRGPPDTDKLIF TGTGCTCTTGGGGAAGGAGTACGGTTGCGTGGCCCCCCGGACACCGATAAACTCATCTTT
TRDJ1 few - TRDV1 CALGEGAGVTDKLIF TGTGCTCTTGGGGAAGGGGCTGGAGTGACCGATAAACTCATCTTT
TRDJ1 - - TRDV1 CALGGTLPSYDRGGGSRDYTDKLIF TGTGCTCTTGGGGGGACACTGCCTTCCTACGACAGGGGTGGGGGATCCCGAGATTACACCGATAAACTCATCTTT
TRDJ1 few - TRDV1 CALGELFSPDTDKLIF TGTGCTCTTGGGGAACTATTTTCGCCGGACACCGATAAACTCATCTTT
TRDJ1 - TRDD3 TRDV1 CALGEFLLGDTGFGKLIF TGTGCTCTTGGGGAGTTCCTACTGGGGGATACGGGGTTCGGTAAACTCATCTTT